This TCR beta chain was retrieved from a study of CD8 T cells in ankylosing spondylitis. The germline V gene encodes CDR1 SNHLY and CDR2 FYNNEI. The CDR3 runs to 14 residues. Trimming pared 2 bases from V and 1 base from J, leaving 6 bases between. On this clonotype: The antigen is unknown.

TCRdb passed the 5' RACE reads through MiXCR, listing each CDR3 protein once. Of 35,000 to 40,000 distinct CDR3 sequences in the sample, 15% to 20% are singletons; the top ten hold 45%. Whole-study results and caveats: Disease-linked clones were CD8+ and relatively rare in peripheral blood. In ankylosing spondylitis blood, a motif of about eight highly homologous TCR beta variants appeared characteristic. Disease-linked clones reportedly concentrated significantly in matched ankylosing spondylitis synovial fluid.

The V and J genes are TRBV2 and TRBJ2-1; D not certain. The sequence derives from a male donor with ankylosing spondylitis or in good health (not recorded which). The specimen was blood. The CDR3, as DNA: TGTGCCAGCAGTGAACTACAGTCCTACAATGAGCAGTTCTTC. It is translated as CASSELQSYNEQFF.